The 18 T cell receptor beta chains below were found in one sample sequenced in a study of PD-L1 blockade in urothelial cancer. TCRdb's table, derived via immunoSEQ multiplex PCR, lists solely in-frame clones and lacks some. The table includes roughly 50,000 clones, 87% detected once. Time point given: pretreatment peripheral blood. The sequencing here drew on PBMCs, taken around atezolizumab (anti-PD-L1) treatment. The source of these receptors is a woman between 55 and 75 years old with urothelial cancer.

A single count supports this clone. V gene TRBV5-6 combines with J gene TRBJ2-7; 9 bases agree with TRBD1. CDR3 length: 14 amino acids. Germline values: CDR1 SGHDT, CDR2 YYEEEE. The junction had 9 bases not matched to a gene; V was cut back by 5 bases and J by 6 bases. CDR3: CASRGDREVGEQYF. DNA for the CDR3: TGTGCCAGCAGGGGGGACAGGGAGGTGGGCGAGCAGTACTTC. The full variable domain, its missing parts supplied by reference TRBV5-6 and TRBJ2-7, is DAGVTQSPTHLIKTRGQQVTLRCSPKSGHDTVSWYQQALGQGPQFIFQYYEEEERQRGNFPDRFSGHQFPNYSSELNVNALLLGDSALYLCASRGDREVGEQYFGPGTRLTVT.

CDR3 nucleotides: TGTGCCAGCAGCGAGGATTCGACGGTCTCCTACGAGCAGTACTTC. It specifies CASSEDSTVSYEQYF. The chain couples TRBV6-1 to TRBJ2-7; no definite D call. The CDR3 loop spans 15 amino acids. CDR1 is MNHNS and CDR2 is SASEGT in the germline V gene. Trimming shortened V by 6 bases and J by 0 bases, and 15 bases separated the two germline ends.

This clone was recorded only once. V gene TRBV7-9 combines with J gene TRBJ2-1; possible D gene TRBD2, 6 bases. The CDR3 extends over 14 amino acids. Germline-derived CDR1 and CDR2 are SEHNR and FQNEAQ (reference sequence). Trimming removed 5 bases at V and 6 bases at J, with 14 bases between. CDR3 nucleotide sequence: TGTGCCAGCAGCACCGGGACTCCCCCCAATGAGCAGTTCTTC. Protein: CASSTGTPPNEQFF.

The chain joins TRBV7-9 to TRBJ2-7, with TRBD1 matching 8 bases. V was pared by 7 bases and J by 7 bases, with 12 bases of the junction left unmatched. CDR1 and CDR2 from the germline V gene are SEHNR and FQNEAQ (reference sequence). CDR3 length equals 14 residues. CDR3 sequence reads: CASTPGRGLDEQYF. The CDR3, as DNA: TGTGCCAGCACCCCGGGCAGGGGGCTGGATGAGCAGTACTTC.

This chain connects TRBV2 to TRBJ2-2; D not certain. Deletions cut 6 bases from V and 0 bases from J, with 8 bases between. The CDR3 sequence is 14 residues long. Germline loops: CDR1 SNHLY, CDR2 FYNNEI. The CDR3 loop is CASRLAANTGELFF. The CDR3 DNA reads TGTGCCAGCAGATTGGCGGCGAACACCGGGGAGCTGTTTTTT.

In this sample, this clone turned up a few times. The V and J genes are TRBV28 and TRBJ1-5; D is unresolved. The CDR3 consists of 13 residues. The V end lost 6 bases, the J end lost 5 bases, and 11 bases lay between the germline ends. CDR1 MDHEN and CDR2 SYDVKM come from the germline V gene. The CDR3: CASRGSRDQPQHF. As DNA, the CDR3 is TGTGCCAGCAGAGGATCTCGGGATCAGCCCCAGCATTTT.

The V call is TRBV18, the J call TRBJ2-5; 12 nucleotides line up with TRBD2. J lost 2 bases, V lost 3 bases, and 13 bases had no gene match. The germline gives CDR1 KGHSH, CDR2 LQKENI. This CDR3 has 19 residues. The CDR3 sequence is CASSPPRTSGAHPQETQYF. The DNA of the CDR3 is TGTGCCAGCTCACCCCCTCGGACTAGCGGGGCCCACCCTCAAGAGACCCAGTACTTC.

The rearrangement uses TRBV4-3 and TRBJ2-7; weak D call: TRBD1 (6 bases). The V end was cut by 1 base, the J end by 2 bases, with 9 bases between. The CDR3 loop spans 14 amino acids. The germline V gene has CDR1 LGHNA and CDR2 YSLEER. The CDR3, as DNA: TGCGCCAGCAGCCAAGGGGCAGGGGCCTACGAGCAGTACTTC. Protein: CASSQGAGAYEQYF.

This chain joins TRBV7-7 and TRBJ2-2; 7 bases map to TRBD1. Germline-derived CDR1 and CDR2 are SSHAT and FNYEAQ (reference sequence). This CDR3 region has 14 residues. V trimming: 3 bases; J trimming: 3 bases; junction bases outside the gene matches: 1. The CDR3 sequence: CASSFGTDTGELFF. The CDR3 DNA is TGTGCCAGCAGCTTTGGGACAGACACCGGGGAGCTGTTTTTT.

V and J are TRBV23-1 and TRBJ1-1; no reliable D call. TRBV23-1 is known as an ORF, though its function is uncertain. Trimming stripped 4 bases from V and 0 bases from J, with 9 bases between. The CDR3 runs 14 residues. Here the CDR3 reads CASSPQPMNTEAFF. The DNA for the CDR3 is TGCGCCAGCAGTCCACAACCCATGAACACTGAAGCTTTCTTT.

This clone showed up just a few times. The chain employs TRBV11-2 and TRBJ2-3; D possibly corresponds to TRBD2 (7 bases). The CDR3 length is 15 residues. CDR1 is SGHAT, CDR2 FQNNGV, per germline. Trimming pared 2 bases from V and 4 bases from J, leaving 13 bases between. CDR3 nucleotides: TGTGCCAGCAGCTTAAATTTAGGGGGGGCAGATACGCAGTATTTT. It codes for CASSLNLGGADTQYF.

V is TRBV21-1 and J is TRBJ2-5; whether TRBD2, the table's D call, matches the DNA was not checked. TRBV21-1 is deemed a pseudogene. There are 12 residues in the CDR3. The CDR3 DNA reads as TGTGCCAGCAGCTTTCAGCGAGAGACCCAGTACTTC. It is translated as CASSFQRETQYF.

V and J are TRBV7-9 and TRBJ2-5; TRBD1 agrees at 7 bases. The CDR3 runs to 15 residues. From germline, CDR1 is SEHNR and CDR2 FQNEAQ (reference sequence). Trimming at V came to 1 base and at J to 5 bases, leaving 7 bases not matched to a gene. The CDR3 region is CASSLGSSQGETQYF. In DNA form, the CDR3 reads TGTGCCAGCAGCTTAGGGTCGTCACAGGGGGAGACCCAGTACTTC. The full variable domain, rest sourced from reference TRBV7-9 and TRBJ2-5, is DTGVSQNPRHKITKRGQNVTFRCDPISEHNRLYWYRQTLGQGPEFLTYFQNEAQLEKSRLLSDRFSAERPKGSFSTLEIQRTEQGDSAMYLCASSLGSSQGETQYFGPGTRLLVL.

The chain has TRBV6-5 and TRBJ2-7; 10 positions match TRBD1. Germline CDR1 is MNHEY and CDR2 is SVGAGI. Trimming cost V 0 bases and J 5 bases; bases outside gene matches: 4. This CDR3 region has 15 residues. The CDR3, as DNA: TGTGCCAGCAGTTACTCGGGGACAGGGGCAAACGAGCAGTACTTC. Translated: CASSYSGTGANEQYF.

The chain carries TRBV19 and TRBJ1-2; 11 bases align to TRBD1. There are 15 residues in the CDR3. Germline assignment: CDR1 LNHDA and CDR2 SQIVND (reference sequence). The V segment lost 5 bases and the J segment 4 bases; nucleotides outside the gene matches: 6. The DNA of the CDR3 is TGTGCCAGTAGTCCGGACAGGGGGCGCTCCTATGGCTACACCTTC. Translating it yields CASSPDRGRSYGYTF.

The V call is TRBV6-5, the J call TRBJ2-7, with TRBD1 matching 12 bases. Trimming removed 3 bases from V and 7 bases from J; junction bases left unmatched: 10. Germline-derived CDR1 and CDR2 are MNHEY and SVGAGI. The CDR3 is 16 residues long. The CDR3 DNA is TGTGCCAGCAGTTATGGGACAGGGGGCTCCAGACGGGAGCAGTACTTC. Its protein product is CASSYGTGGSRREQYF.

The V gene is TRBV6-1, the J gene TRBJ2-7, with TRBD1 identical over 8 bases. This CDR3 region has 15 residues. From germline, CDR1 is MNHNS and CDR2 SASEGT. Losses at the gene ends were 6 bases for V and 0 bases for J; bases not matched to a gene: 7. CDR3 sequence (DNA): TGTGCCAGCAGCGGGGGACAGGCCGTCTCCTACGAGCAGTACTTC. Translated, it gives CASSGGQAVSYEQYF.

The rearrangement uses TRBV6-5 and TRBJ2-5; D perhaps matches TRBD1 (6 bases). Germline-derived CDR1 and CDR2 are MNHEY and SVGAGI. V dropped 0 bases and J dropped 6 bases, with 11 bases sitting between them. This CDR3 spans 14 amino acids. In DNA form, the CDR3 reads TGTGCCAGCAGTTACTCGCCAGGGGATAAGACCCAGTACTTC. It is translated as CASSYSPGDKTQYF.